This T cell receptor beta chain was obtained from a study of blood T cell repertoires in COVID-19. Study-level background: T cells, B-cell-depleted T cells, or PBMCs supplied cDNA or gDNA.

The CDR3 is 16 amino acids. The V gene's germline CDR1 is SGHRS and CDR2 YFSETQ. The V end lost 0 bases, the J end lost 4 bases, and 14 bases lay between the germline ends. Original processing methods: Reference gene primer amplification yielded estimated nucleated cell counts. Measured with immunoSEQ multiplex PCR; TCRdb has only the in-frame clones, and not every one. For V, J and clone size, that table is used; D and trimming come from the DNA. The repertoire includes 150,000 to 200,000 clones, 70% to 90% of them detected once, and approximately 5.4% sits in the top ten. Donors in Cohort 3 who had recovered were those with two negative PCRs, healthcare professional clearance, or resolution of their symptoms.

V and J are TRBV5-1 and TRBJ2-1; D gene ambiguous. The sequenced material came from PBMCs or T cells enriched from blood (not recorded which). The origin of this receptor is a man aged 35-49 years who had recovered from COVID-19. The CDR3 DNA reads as TGCGCCAGCAGCTTGGGTCGCTCCTTAGCTTACAATGAGCAGTTCTTC. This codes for CASSLGRSLAYNEQFF.